The TCR beta chain under discussion was sequenced for a study of blood T cells in healthy people across ages. PCR was performed a second time for about 7 to 12 cycles using a sample-barcoded 5' primer and a J-beta primer mix. TCRdb re-derived calls from the 5' RACE reads in MiXCR, one entry per CDR3 protein. The table has more than 1 million distinct CDR3 sequences, 45% seen once; the top ten hold 18%. This clonotype was recorded a few times. Each donor had roughly 10 milliliters of peripheral blood drawn. Trimming shortened V by 5 bases and J by 6 bases, and 11 bases separated the two germline ends. This CDR3 region has 12 residues. CDR1 SGHTA and CDR2 FQGNSA come from the germline V gene.

The chain employs TRBV7-2 and TRBJ2-7; no clear D gene. The sequence was obtained from a woman in her fifties or sixties in good health. The material sequenced was blood. CDR3 region: CASSHPTGEQYF. CDR3 nucleotides: TGTGCCAGCAGCCACCCGACTGGCGAGCAGTACTTC.